Presented here are 17 T cell receptor beta chains from one specimen sequenced in a study of molecular identifiers for immune sequencing clone quantification. TCRdb called the PCR reads again in MiXCR, with one record for every CDR3 protein. The repertoire includes around 470,000 distinct CDR3 sequences, 20% to 25% of them detected once, and around 0.84% sits in the top ten. The sample was naive CD8+ T cells from blood, with Jurkat cell RNA spiked in. Subset denoted: FACS-sorted CD8+CD4-CCR7+CD45RA+ naive T cells. Every receptor here comes from a human donor in good health. Some libraries in this study had Jurkat cell RNA spiked in.

The genes are TRBV30 and TRBJ2-1, with TRBD2 matching 8 bases. Unmatched junction bases numbered 9, after V lost 4 bases and J lost 4 bases. CDR3 length equals 15 residues. Germline CDR1 and CDR2: GTSNPN and SVGIG (reference sequence). The CDR3 nucleotides read TGTGCCTGGACCCGGACTGGCGGGAGGTACAATGAGCAGTTCTTC. Translated, it gives CAWTRTGGRYNEQFF.

V gene TRBV9 combines with J gene TRBJ2-2; no firm D call. With 4 bases removed from V and 9 bases from J, the gap between germline ends came to 10 bases. Germline CDR1 is SGDLS and CDR2 is YYNGEE. The CDR3 is 12 amino acids. CDR3 loop: CASSPPGRELFF. CDR3 in DNA: TGTGCCAGCAGCCCCCCAGGAAGGGAGCTGTTTTTT.

In regard to this clonotype: Given a much more abundant clone one base away, this may be a read error. The chain is built from TRBV10-3 and TRBJ2-3; D not certain. The germline V gene encodes CDR1 ENHRY and CDR2 SYGVKD. This CDR3 has 13 amino acids. Written as DNA, the CDR3 is TGTGCCATCAGTGAATACACCACAGATACGCAGTGTTTT. Its protein product is CAISEYTTDTQCF.

As for this clonotype: A read error may produce the germline difference seen at one junction end. The chain employs TRBV2 and TRBJ1-1; unclear D gene. From germline, CDR1 is SNHLY and CDR2 FYNNEI. CDR3 length equals 12 residues. In DNA form, the CDR3 reads TGTGCCAGCAGTACTCCGAACACTGGAGCTTTCTTT. It encodes CASSTPNTGAFF.

This clonotype was counted many times. The V call is TRBV2, the J call TRBJ2-1; perhaps TRBD1 as D (6 bases). Trimming took off 5 bases at V and 16 bases at J, with 24 bases between the two ends. Germline CDR1 and CDR2: SNHLY and FYNNEI. The CDR3 has 14 residues. The CDR3 is CASSTPGQKFEIFF. In nucleotides, the CDR3 is TGTGCCAGCAGTACCCCCGGACAGAAGTTTGAAATATTCTTC.

This clonotype was counted at least ten times. The chain joins TRBV4-3 to TRBJ1-1; D remains ambiguous. CDR1 and CDR2 (germline): LGHNA, YSLEER. The germline V and J ends were trimmed by 1 base and 0 bases, with 15 bases remaining between them. The CDR3 spans 17 residues. CDR3 residues: CASSQALRASVNTEAFF. CDR3 DNA: TGCGCCAGCAGCCAAGCCCTGCGGGCCTCAGTGAACACTGAAGCTTTCTTT.

Concerning this clonotype itself: Likely a read error: the CDR3 ends without its conserved phenylalanine or tryptophan. The rearrangement joins TRBV14 to TRBJ2-3, with no clear D. This CDR3 has 17 amino acids. V dropped 2 bases and J dropped 4 bases, with 19 bases sitting between them. CDR1 SGHDN and CDR2 FVKESK come from the germline V gene. The CDR3 sequence is CASSQQPTEIRADTQYL. CDR3 DNA sequence: TGTGCCAGCAGCCAACAACCGACGGAGATCCGCGCAGATACGCAGTATCTT.

This clonotype has more than one count but fewer than ten. This chain links TRBV12-3 or TRBV12-4 with TRBJ2-7; 11 nucleotides match TRBD2. Trimming took 3 bases from V and 6 from J; bases not matched to a gene: 19. This CDR3 has 19 residues. CDR3 in amino acids: CASSFTRDPYSGRASEQYF. In nucleotides, the CDR3 is TGTGCCAGCAGTTTCACCCGAGACCCTTATAGCGGGAGGGCGAGCGAGCAGTACTTC.

This rearrangement joins TRBV7-9 to TRBJ2-3; perhaps TRBD2 as D (5 bases). This CDR3 comprises 17 residues. Germline CDR1 is SEHNR and CDR2 is FQNEAQ (reference sequence). V was pared by 1 base and J by 0 bases, with 14 bases between. The CDR3 nucleotides are TGTGCCAGCAGCTTAGTAGGACTTACCTCTAGCACAGATACGCAGTATTTT. Translating gives CASSLVGLTSSTDTQYF.

The sample holds a few counts of this clonotype. The chain has TRBV5-1 and TRBJ2-7; maybe TRBD1 (6 bases). The CDR3 contains 13 residues. Germline values: CDR1 SGHRS, CDR2 YFSETQ. V gave up 3 bases and J gave up 3 bases, with 10 bases separating them. The CDR3: CASSWGTNYEQYF. The CDR3 DNA follows: TGCGCCAGCAGCTGGGGGACAAACTACGAGCAGTACTTC.

In its sample, this clonotype was seen many times. V usage is TRBV12-3 or TRBV12-4 and J usage is TRBJ2-7, with D perhaps assigned TRBD1 or TRBD2 (5 bases each). The CDR3 is 13 residues long. V lost 3 bases and J lost 7, with 13 bases in between. The CDR3 here is CASSFRDVGEQYF. The DNA for the CDR3 is TGTGCCAGCAGTTTCCGGGACGTGGGGGAGCAGTACTTC.

The rearrangement joins TRBV4-1 to TRBJ2-7; weak D call: TRBD1 (5 bases). V lost 3 bases and J 7 bases, leaving 22 bases between the germline ends. The CDR3 extends over 16 amino acids. CDR1 and CDR2 from the germline V gene are MGHRA and YSYEKL. The CDR3 DNA reads as TGCGCCAGCAGCCACAAGGGGCCCGGCACCCGATGGGAGCAGTACTTC. Translation: CASSHKGPGTRWEQYF.

This clonotype was detected ten times or more. V is TRBV7-9 and J is TRBJ2-7; no clear D. Looked up from germline, CDR1 is SEHNR and CDR2 is FQNEAQ (reference sequence). The ends were cut back, 5 bases at V and 1 base at J, with 9 bases in the middle. This CDR3 has 13 residues. CDR3 protein: CASSPDRSYEQYF. The DNA of the CDR3 is TGTGCCAGCAGCCCGGACCGGTCCTACGAGCAGTACTTC. The full variable domain, in which reference TRBV7-9 and TRBJ2-7 provide the parts outside the CDR3, is DTGVSQNPRHKITKRGQNVTFRCDPISEHNRLYWYRQTLGQGPEFLTYFQNEAQLEKSRLLSDRFSAERPKGSFSTLEIQRTEQGDSAMYLCASSPDRSYEQYFGPGTRLTVT.

Turning to this clonotype: This may stem from a read error, because a much larger clone lies one nucleotide away. Since the CDR3 does not end with the conserved phenylalanine or tryptophan, this likely comes from a read error. The chain combines TRBV7-9 with TRBJ1-1; TRBD1 might be the D (5 bases). Germline V gene data show CDR1 as SEHNR and CDR2 as FQNEAQ (reference sequence). The CDR3 extends over 15 amino acids. V was trimmed by 6 bases and J by 1 base, leaving 15 bases between them. CDR3 sequence: CASRESGFANTEAFL. CDR3 in DNA: TGTGCCAGCAGGGAATCAGGGTTTGCGAACACTGAAGCTTTCCTT.

This clonotype was counted at least ten times. The chain employs TRBV24-1 and TRBJ2-3; D unclear. CDR1 KGHDR and CDR2 SFDVKD come from the germline V gene. The CDR3 is 14 residues long. The ends were cut back, 2 bases at V and 4 bases at J, with 9 bases in the middle. CDR3: CATSDSRQADTQYF. As DNA, the CDR3 is TGTGCCACCAGTGATTCCCGGCAGGCAGATACGCAGTATTTT.

Concerning this clonotype: A much larger clone lies a single base off, so this may be a read error. V and J are TRBV30 and TRBJ2-3; D is uncertain. CDR3 size: 12 residues. V lost 0 bases and J 6 bases, leaving 7 bases between the germline ends. Germline loops: CDR1 GTSNPN, CDR2 SVGIG (reference sequence). As DNA, the CDR3 is TGTGCCTGGAGTGTAGTGGAGGATACGCAGTATTTT. This gives the protein CAWSVVEDTQYF.

This clonotype was seen a few times. This rearrangement joins TRBV20-1 to TRBJ2-3; the D is unclear. The V gene's germline CDR1 is DFQATT and CDR2 SNEGSKA (reference sequence). Trimming took 0 bases from V and 4 from J, leaving 11 bases between them. This CDR3 is 14 amino acids long. CDR3 amino acids: CSARDVARADTQYF. The DNA of the CDR3 is TGCAGTGCTAGAGATGTCGCCCGGGCAGATACGCAGTATTTT.